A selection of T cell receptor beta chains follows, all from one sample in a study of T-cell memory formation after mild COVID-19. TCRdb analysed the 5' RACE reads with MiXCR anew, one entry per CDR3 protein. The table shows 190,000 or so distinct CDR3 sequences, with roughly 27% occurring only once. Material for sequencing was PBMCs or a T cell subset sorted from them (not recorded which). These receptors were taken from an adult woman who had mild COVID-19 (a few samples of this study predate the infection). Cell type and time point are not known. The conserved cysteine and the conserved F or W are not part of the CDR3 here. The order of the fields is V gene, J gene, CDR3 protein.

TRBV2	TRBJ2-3	ASNPAGTDTQY
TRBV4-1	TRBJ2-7	ASSHPIRGSSSYEQY
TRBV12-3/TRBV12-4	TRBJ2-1	ASSLRLAGSPGPGYNEQF
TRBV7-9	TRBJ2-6	ASSLSGTPDPGQGRSGANVLT
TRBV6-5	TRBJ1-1	ASRGQGITEAF
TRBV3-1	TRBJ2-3	ASSERSTPTDTQY
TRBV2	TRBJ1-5	AKGLGSNQPQH
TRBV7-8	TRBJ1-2	ASSLAFVGTNYGYT
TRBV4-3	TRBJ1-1	ASSQEANRWGHTEAF
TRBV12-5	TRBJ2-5	ASGLDQAQETQY
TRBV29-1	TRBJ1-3	SVRAGGPSGNTIY
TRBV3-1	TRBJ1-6	ASSPGQGVYNSPLH
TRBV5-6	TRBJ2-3	ASSLPGQGNKDTQY
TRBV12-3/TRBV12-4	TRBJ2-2	ASSPGVRTRELF
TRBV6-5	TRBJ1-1	ASSLRSAGPGAF
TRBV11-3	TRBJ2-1	ASSLATGTSGNEF
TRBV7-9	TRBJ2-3	ASSQGTSGRTDTQY
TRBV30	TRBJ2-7	AWSPRDEQY
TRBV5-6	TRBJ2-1	ASSFPPREAPYNEQF
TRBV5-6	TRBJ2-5	ASSLREETQY
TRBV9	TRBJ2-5	ASSVAPAGVGETQY
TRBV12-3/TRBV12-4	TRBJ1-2	ASRRDLNYGYT
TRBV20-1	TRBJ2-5	SAAPYGRAGETQY
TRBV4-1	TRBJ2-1	ASNEDARLAVNEQF
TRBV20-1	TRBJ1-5	SATRLGEIGNQPQH
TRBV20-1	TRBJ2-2	SAISGSTLTGELF
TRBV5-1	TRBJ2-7	ASSLVGDGDYEQY
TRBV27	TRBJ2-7	ASSPQREQY